Detailed here is one T cell receptor beta chain. Its cognate antigen has yet to be identified. It has no much larger one-base neighbor in the sample; base qualities were not kept. This specimen belongs to a study of blood T cell repertoires in COVID-19 (dated by TCRdb to the early 2020s). For the wider study: The collaborator samples originated in the United States, Italy and Spain and spanned the acute and convalescent phases of COVID-19. The prospective study material was composed of cDNA or gDNA derived from T cells, B-cell-depleted T cells, or PBMCs. Subjects who had been exposed to COVID-19, were actively infected with it, or had recovered from it provided the deeply sampled blood TCRbeta repertoires that made up the dataset. The repertoires were released in a freely available public database intended as a resource for research on the immune response to SARS-CoV-2. The samples were drawn from the first 160 participants of the ongoing ImmuneRACE study and from over 950 subjects provided by 6 global collaborators. Nearly every sample came with metadata listing a de-identified subject ID, COVID-19 status, age in years and sex. Where available, HLA class I and class II types were obtained from metadata supplied by the sample provider rather than from assay-based typing.

Results and caveats for the whole study, not just this receptor: How much clinical and demographic metadata was included differed by source and by participant, and the metadata was provided uncurated.

One collaborating source in Seattle enrolled patients during active infection and followed them longitudinally through the course of disease. Each collaborating institution followed its own protocols to collect whole blood in K2EDTA tubes. For TCRbeta analysis, collaborators shipped samples in one of three forms: frozen whole blood, isolated PBMCs, or DNA extracted from either of those sample types. TCRbeta CDR3 regions were amplified from genomic DNA by means of the immunoSEQ Assay, a bias-controlled multiplex PCR. The study's own analysis went as follows. The number of nucleated cells in each sample was estimated by amplification of reference gene primers within the assay. To quantify the absolute abundance of each unique TCRbeta CDR3 rearrangement, sequence reads were collapsed and filtered. For each sample, productive Simpson clonality was calculated as the square root of Simpson's diversity index over productive rearrangements. The clones in this table, taken by TCRdb from immuneACCESS, are in-frame only. Not every clone is retained; where verified, under half of the shortfall comes from an unresolved V gene, and the cause of the rest is unknown. V, J and clone size were drawn from that table, and D and trimming were deduced from the DNA. This sample has 120,000 or so clones in its table, and more than 75% of those were observed once. 4.6% of the sample is held by the ten biggest clonotypes.

Relative to germline, V is 0 bases shorter and J is 3 bases shorter, with 12 bases between their ends. Based on the germline V gene, the CDR1 and CDR2 sequences are SGDLS and YYNGEE. Counted from cysteine to phenylalanine, this CDR3 has 16 amino acids. Of all the DNA, just the CDR3 is kept, 48 bases in frame from base 1. Sequencing input: peripheral blood. Here the chain combines TRBV9 and TRBJ2-2; TRBD1 is a possible D gene, resting on 6 matching bases. The TCR originated in a man between 60 and 75 years old with COVID-19, enrolled during active disease. The DNA sequence follows: TGTGCCAGCAGCGTAGAAGGGACACCTTACACCGGGGAGCTGTTTTTT. Its protein reads: CASSVEGTPYTGELFF.